The T cell receptor (beta chain) under discussion was sequenced for a study of cytomegalovirus exposure and HLA in healthy donors. Study context: In an earlier analysis, 95 million to 130 million unique TCR beta sequences were found from about 180 million T cells.

To note about this clone: The antigen is undetermined.

Broader study findings: Cytomegalovirus association was listed for 150 to 200 TCR beta chains. TCR beta V- and J-gene trimming was later associated with a missense DCLRE1C variant.

V lost 5 bases and J lost 6; bases outside the gene matches: 11. Germline-derived CDR1 and CDR2 are LNHDA and SQIVND (reference sequence). CDR3 length: 16 amino acids. The primer mix had 60 Vbeta and 13 Jbeta primers. The method was immunoSEQ multiplex PCR; TCRdb's version includes in-frame clones alone and lacks a portion of them. In the table there are over 150,000 clones, less than 90% of which are singletons. The sample consisted of PBMCs. The TCR comes from a boy aged 2 to 10 in good health and CMV-seronegative. This chain connects TRBV19 to TRBJ1-2, with 11 nucleotides matching TRBD1. The CDR3 loop is CASSPGQGAVVNGYTF. CDR3 coding DNA: TGTGCCAGTAGTCCTGGACAGGGGGCTGTGGTGAATGGCTACACCTTC.